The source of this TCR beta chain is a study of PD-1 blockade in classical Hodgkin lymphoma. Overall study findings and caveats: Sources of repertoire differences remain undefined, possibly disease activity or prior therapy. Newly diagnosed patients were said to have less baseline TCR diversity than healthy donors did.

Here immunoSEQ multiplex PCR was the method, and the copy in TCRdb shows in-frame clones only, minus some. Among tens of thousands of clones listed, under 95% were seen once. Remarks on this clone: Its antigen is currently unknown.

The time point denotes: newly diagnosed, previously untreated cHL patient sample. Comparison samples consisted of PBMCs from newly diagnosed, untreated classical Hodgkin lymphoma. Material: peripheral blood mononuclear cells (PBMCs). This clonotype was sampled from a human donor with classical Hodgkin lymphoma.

The CDR3 bases are TGTGCCAGTAGTGCCCCCGGACAGGCGAGATCCTACGAGCAGTACTTC. As protein: CASSAPGQARSYEQYF. The chain combines TRBV19 with TRBJ2-7; 7 bases fit TRBD1. The germline gives CDR1 LNHDA, CDR2 SQIVND (reference sequence). The J segment lost 1 base and the V segment lost 5 bases, leaving 11 bases of the junction unmatched. The CDR3 is 16 amino acids. Drawing the rest from reference TRBV19 and TRBJ2-7, the complete variable domain is DGGITQSPKYLFRKEGQNVTLSCEQNLNHDAMYWYRQDPGQGLRLIYYSQIVNDFQKGDIAEGYSVSREKKESFPLTVTSAQKNPTAFYLCASSAPGQARSYEQYFGPGTRLTVT.